The source of this T cell receptor beta chain is a study of T cells in Graves' hyperthyroidism and ophthalmopathy. RNA transcripts served as the template for amplifying TCR beta CDR3 regions. The HTBI primer set served for first-round RT-PCR of the TCR CDR3. TCRdb itself ran the multiplex PCR reads through MiXCR, one entry per CDR3 protein. The sample has around 430,000 distinct CDR3 sequences; under 15% are singletons. On this clonotype itself: This may stem from a read error, because a much larger clone lies one nucleotide away.

Trimming shortened V by 5 bases and J by 6 bases, and 21 bases separated the two germline ends. The CDR3 extends over 16 amino acids. CDR1 is MDHEN, CDR2 SYDVKM, per germline. This sequence was found in a woman aged 25 to 39 with Graves' hyperthyroidism. The chain links TRBV28 to TRBJ2-3; unclear D gene. Sequencing was carried out using blood. The CDR3 region has the DNA TGTGCCAGCAGTCTCCTCGCGGTGGGCTTAACGGATACGCAGTATTTT. It yields the protein CASSLLAVGLTDTQYF.